Listed here is a single T cell receptor (beta chain). TCRdb keeps only in-frame clones here, not all; method: immunoSEQ multiplex PCR. The data show about 130,000 clones, over 75% seen once. The data belong to a study of blood T cell repertoires in COVID-19. Study background: Samples taken during acute and convalescent COVID-19 were collected in the United States, Italy and Spain.

CDR3 length: 13 residues. CDR1 is SEHNR and CDR2 is FQNEAQ in the germline V gene (reference sequence). V gave up 2 bases and J gave up 9 bases, with 11 bases separating them. This receptor was obtained from a woman of 80 years or more with acute or convalescent COVID-19. The rearrangement uses TRBV7-9 and TRBJ2-1; no clear D gene. The sample comprised peripheral blood. DNA of the CDR3: TGTGCCAGCAGCTTATTCGCGGAGCTTGAGCAGTTCTTC. Translated, it gives CASSLFAELEQFF.